This is a list of T cell receptor beta chains from one sample in a study of cytomegalovirus exposure and HLA in healthy donors. Assay: immunoSEQ multiplex PCR; the TCRdb copy retains only in-frame clones and omits some. This sample has 150,000 to 200,000 clones, with roughly 80% found just once. Sequenced: PBMCs. The receptors stem from a man in his thirties or forties in good health and CMV-seropositive. The CDR3 runs from the conserved cysteine through the conserved F or W. Each record gives: D gene, clone size, J gene, V gene, CDR3 protein, CDR3 DNA. A D gene is named only where the DNA matches it firmly. Clone size is stated in some rows and not others, as once, few, many or a class when expanded.

TRBD1,-,TRBJ1-4,TRBV2,CASSVNQGARSEKLFF,TGTGCCAGCAGTGTAAATCAGGGGGCGCGCTCTGAAAAACTGTTTTTT
-,-,TRBJ1-1,TRBV7-6,CASSSLQGNTEAFF,TGTGCCAGCAGCTCCCTACAGGGAAACACTGAAGCTTTCTTT
TRBD2,-,TRBJ2-1,TRBV6-5,CASTAGGDNEQFF,TGTGCCAGCACCGCGGGAGGAGACAATGAGCAGTTCTTC
-,few,TRBJ1-2,TRBV9,CASSTRGGYGYTF,TGTGCCAGCAGCACTAGAGGTGGCTATGGCTACACCTTC
TRBD2,-,TRBJ2-3,TRBV5-1,CASSLGAGQGLAGRDTQYF,TGCGCCAGCAGCTTGGGGGCAGGCCAGGGACTAGCGGGAAGGGATACGCAGTATTTT
-,-,TRBJ2-7,TRBV9,CASSVDSYEQYF,TGTGCCAGCAGCGTAGACAGCTACGAGCAGTACTTC
-,-,TRBJ2-5,TRBV5-4,CASSSGSGMETQYF,TGTGCCAGCAGCTCTGGTTCCGGTATGGAGACCCAGTACTTC
TRBD1,-,TRBJ2-3,TRBV6-4,CASSLTGGGEDTQYF,TGTGCCAGCAGTCTGACAGGGGGCGGGGAAGATACGCAGTATTTT
-,few,TRBJ1-1,TRBV2,CARQAGQNTEAFF,TGTGCCAGGCAGGCAGGACAGAACACTGAAGCTTTCTTT
-,-,TRBJ2-5,TRBV28,CASSHGQLLTRDWAQYF,TGTGCCAGCAGTCACGGACAGCTACTTACAAGAGACTGGGCCCAGTACTTC
-,once,TRBJ2-3,TRBV29-1,CSVEPVSTDTQYF,TGCAGCGTTGAACCAGTATCTACAGATACGCAGTATTTT
TRBD2,-,TRBJ2-3,TRBV9,CASSARLARSTDTQYF,TGTGCCAGCAGCGCCAGACTAGCGCGAAGCACAGATACGCAGTATTTT
-,-,TRBJ2-1,TRBV4-3,CASSQDRSTGAYNEQFF,TGCGCCAGCAGCCAAGATCGGTCGACAGGAGCCTACAATGAGCAGTTCTTC
TRBD2,once,TRBJ2-3,TRBV29-1,CSVVRTSGRDTQYF,TGCAGCGTTGTAAGGACTAGCGGGAGAGATACGCAGTATTTT
-,-,TRBJ1-1,TRBV7-2,CASSTTRGSEAFF,TGTGCCAGCAGCACTACCAGGGGATCGGAAGCTTTCTTT
-,-,TRBJ2-2,TRBV29-1,CSVESRGSNTGELFF,TGCAGCGTTGAAAGTCGAGGCTCCAACACCGGGGAGCTGTTTTTT
-,-,TRBJ1-5,TRBV6-1,CASSETGGSNQPQHF,TGTGCCAGCAGTGAAACGGGGGGAAGCAATCAGCCCCAGCATTTT
-,-,TRBJ2-3,TRBV19,CASSLDRSEADTQYF,TGTGCCAGTAGTCTTGACAGGTCTGAGGCAGATACGCAGTATTTT
TRBD1,-,TRBJ1-2,TRBV7-9,CASSLEDREVGGYTF,TGTGCCAGCAGCTTAGAAGACAGGGAGGTTGGGGGCTACACCTTC
-,many,TRBJ2-1,TRBV11-2,CASRGDFLYNEQFF,TGTGCCAGCAGGGGGGACTTCCTCTACAATGAGCAGTTCTTC
-,few,TRBJ1-4,TRBV6-1,CASSESAGSTHEKLFF,TGTGCCAGCAGTGAATCGGCGGGTTCGACGCATGAAAAACTGTTTTTT
TRBD1,-,TRBJ1-2,TRBV7-9,CASSLTGTGTF,TGTGCCAGCAGCTTAACCGGGACAGGGACCTTC
-,-,TRBJ2-7,TRBV2,CASSEVARGRGYF,TGTGCCAGCAGTGAGGTGGCCAGGGGAAGGGGGTACTTC
-,-,TRBJ2-3,TRBV9,CASSVGRGRDTQYF,TGTGCCAGCAGCGTCGGGAGAGGGCGAGATACGCAGTATTTT
TRBD1,-,TRBJ1-3,TRBV7-2,CASSRRTGVTGNTIYF,TGTGCCAGCAGCCGTCGGACAGGGGTGACCGGAAACACCATATATTTT
TRBD2,-,TRBJ2-3,TRBV5-1,CASSLVLREARTDTQYF,TGCGCCAGCAGCTTGGTCTTGCGGGAGGCCCGCACAGATACGCAGTATTTT
TRBD1,-,TRBJ1-1,TRBV11-2,CASSLGQPNTEAFF,TGTGCCAGCAGCCTGGGACAGCCGAACACTGAAGCTTTCTTT
-,-,TRBJ2-1,TRBV18,CASSPRDQGDEQFF,TGTGCCAGCTCACCGCGGGACCAGGGGGATGAGCAGTTCTTC
-,-,TRBJ2-3,TRBV19,CASSSGGGETDTQYF,TGTGCCAGTAGTTCGGGCGGGGGCGAGACAGATACGCAGTATTTT
-,-,TRBJ2-6,TRBV4-1,CASSQDPNVLTF,TGCGCCAGCAGCCAAGATCCAAACGTCCTGACTTTC